The 5 T cell receptor beta chains reported below all come from one sample, sequenced in a study of T cells in Graves' hyperthyroidism and ophthalmopathy. Amplification targeted TCR beta CDR3 regions from RNA transcripts. Primed by the HTBI set, a first-round RT-PCR was run on the TCR CDR3. In TCRdb, the multiplex PCR reads were re-called with MiXCR into one record per CDR3 protein. Here the sample spans about 640,000 distinct CDR3 sequences, roughly 20% being singletons. Sequencing was done on a sample of blood. Receptors originate from a man aged 30 to 39 with Graves' ophthalmopathy.

At least ten counts were recorded for this clonotype. The V and J genes are TRBV13 and TRBJ2-5; D is unresolved. V was pared by 7 bases and J by 5 bases, with 20 bases between. This CDR3 has 15 residues. Per germline, CDR1 PRHDT and CDR2 FYEKMQ (reference sequence). CDR3 sequence reads: CASNPGGPFGETQYF. DNA for the CDR3: TGTGCCAGCAACCCGGGTGGGCCGTTTGGGGAGACCCAGTACTTC. The full variable domain, rest sourced from reference TRBV13 and TRBJ2-5, is AAGVIQSPRHLIKEKRETATLKCYPIPRHDTVYWYQQGPGQDPQFLISFYEKMQSDKGSIPDRFSAQQFSDYHSELNMSSLELGDSALYFCASNPGGPFGETQYFGPGTRLLVL.

This clonotype was recorded many times. This chain uses TRBV28 with TRBJ1-1; TRBD1 is a possible D gene (5 bases). V shed 5 bases and J shed 4 bases, with 11 bases lying between them. The CDR3 is made up of 13 amino acids. Germline V gene lookup returns CDR1 MDHEN and CDR2 SYDVKM. CDR3 protein: CASSLRAGTEAFF. The CDR3 nucleotides are TGTGCCAGCAGTCTCAGGGCGGGCACTGAAGCTTTCTTT. Full variable domain (outside the CDR3, taken from reference TRBV28 and TRBJ1-1): DVKVTQSSRYLVKRTGEKVFLECVQDMDHENMFWYRQDPGLGLRLIYFSYDVKMKEKGDIPEGYSVSREKKERFSLILESASTNQTSMYLCASSLRAGTEAFFGQGTRLTVV.

This clonotype was seen only a few times. The chain joins TRBV30 to TRBJ1-2; D is perhaps TRBD1 (5 bases). Germline V gene sequence: CDR1 GTSNPN, CDR2 SVGIG (reference sequence). V was cut by 4 bases and J by 2 bases, with 11 bases left in between. This CDR3 contains 13 residues. This chain's CDR3 is CAWTPTENYGYTF. As DNA, the CDR3 is TGTGCCTGGACCCCGACAGAGAACTATGGCTACACCTTC.

Written as DNA, the CDR3 is TGCAGTGCTAGACGTCCTGGGCCCAGACAGCGGGGAGCTCAGCCCCAGCATTTT. It translates to CSARRPGPRQRGAQPQHF. The chain recombines TRBV20-1 with TRBJ1-5; D is possibly TRBD1 (5 bases). Trimming removed 2 bases at V and 6 bases at J, with 26 bases between. The CDR3 has 18 residues. Germline assignment: CDR1 DFQATT and CDR2 SNEGSKA (reference sequence).

The rearrangement links TRBV5-8 to TRBJ2-1; a weak D match, TRBD1 (6 bases). V gave up 4 bases and J gave up 2 bases, with 16 bases separating them. Germline CDR1 is SGHTS and CDR2 is YDEGEE. There are 16 residues in the CDR3. The CDR3 coding sequence is TGTGCCAGCAGCCTCGGACAGCCACCGCCCTACAATGAGCAGTTCTTC. Its translation is CASSLGQPPPYNEQFF.